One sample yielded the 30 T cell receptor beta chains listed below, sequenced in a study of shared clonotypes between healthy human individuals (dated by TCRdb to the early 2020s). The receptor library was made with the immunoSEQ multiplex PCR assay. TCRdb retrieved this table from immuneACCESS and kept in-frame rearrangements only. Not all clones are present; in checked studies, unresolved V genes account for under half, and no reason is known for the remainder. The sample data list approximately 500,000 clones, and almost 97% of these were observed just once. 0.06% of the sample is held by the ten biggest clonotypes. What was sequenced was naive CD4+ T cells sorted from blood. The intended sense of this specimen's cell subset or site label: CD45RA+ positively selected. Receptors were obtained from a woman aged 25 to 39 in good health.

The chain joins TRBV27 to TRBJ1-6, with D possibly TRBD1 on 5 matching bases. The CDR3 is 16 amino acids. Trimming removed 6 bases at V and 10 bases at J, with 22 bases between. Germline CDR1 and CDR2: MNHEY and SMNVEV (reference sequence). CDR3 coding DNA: TGTGCCAGCAGGGACTTAGGAGGGGTTCTAGGATCACCCCTCCACTTT. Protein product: CASRDLGGVLGSPLHF.

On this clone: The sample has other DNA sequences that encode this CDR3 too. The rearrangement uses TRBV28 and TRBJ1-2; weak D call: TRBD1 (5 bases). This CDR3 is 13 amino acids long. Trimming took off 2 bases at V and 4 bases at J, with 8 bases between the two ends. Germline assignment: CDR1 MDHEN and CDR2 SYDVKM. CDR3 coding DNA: TGTGCCAGCAGTTTAGGGGGGTTCTATGGCTACACCTTC. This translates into CASSLGGFYGYTF.

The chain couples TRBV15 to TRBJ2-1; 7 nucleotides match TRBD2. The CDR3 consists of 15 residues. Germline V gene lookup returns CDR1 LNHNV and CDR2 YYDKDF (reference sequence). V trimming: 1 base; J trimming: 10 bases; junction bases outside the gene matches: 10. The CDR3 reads CATSRGGLTSEEQFF. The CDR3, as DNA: TGTGCCACCAGCAGAGGGGGGTTAACTAGCGAGGAGCAGTTCTTC.

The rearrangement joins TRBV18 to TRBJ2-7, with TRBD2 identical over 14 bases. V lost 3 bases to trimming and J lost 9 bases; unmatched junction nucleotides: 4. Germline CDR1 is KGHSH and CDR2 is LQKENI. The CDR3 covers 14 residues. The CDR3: CASSPDGLAGGQYF. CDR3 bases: TGTGCCAGCTCACCCGACGGACTAGCGGGAGGGCAGTACTTC.

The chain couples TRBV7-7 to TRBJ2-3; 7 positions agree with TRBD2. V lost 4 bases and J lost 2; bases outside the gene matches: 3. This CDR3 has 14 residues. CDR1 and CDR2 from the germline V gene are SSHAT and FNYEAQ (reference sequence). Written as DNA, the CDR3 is TGTGCCAGCAGCTCCAGCGGGGCCACAGATACGCAGTATTTT. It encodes CASSSSGATDTQYF. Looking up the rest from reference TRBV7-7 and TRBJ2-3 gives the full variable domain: GAGVSQSPRYKVTKRGQDVTLRCDPISSHATLYWYQQALGQGPEFLTYFNYEAQPDKSGLPSDRFSAERPEGSISTLTIQRTEQRDSAMYRCASSSSGATDTQYFGPGTRLTVL.

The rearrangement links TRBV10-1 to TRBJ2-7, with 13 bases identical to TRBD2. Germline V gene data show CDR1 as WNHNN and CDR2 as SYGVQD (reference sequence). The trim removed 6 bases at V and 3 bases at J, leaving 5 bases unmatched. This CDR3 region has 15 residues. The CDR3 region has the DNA TGCGCCAGCAGCAGGACTAGCGGGAGTTTCTACGAGCAGTACTTC. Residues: CASSRTSGSFYEQYF.

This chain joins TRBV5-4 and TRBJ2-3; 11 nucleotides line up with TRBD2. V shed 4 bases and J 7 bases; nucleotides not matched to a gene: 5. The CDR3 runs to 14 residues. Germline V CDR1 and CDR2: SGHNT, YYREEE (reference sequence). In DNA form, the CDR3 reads TGTGCCAGCAGCCTAACTAGCGGGAGTAATACGCAGTATTTT. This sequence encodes CASSLTSGSNTQYF.

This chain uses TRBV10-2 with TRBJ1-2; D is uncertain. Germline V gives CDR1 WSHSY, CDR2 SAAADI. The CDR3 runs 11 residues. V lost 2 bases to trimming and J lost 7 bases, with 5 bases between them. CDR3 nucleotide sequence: TGCGCCAGCAGTGAGGGAAGTGGCTACACCTTC. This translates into CASSEGSGYTF.

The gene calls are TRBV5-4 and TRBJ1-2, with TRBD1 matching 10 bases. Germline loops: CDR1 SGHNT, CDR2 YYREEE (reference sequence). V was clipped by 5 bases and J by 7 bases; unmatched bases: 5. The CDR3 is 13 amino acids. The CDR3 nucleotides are TGTGCCAGCAGATCGACAGGGGGCTTTGGCTACACCTTC. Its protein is CASRSTGGFGYTF. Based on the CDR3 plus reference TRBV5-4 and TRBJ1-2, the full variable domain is ETGVTQSPTHLIKTRGQQVTLRCSSQSGHNTVSWYQQALGQGPQFIFQYYREEENGRGNFPPRFSGLQFPNYSSELNVNALELDDSALYLCASRSTGGFGYTFGSGTRLTVV.

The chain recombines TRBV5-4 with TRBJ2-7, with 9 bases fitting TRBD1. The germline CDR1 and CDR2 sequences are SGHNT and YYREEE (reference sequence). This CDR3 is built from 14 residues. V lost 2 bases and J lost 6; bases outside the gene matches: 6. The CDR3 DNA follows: TGTGCCAGCAGCTTCCGGGACAGGGCGACCGAGCAGTACTTC. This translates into CASSFRDRATEQYF.

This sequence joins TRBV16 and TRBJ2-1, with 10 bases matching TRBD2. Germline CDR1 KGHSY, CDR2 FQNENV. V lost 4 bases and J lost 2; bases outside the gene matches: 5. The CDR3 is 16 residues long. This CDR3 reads CASSRLAGEPYNEQFF. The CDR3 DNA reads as TGTGCCAGCAGCCGTCTAGCGGGAGAACCCTACAATGAGCAGTTCTTC.

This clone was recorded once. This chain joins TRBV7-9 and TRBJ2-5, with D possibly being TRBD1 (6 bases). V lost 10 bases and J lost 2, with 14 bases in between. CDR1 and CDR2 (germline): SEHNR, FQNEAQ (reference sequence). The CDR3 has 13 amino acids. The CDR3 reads CAITGQTQETQYF. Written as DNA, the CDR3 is TGTGCCATCACAGGACAGACTCAAGAGACCCAGTACTTC.

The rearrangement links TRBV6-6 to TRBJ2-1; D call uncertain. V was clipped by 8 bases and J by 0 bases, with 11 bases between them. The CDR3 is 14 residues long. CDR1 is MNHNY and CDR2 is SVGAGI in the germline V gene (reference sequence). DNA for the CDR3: TGTGCCAGCCGGCAAGGTAGCTCCTACAATGAGCAGTTCTTC. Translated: CASRQGSSYNEQFF.

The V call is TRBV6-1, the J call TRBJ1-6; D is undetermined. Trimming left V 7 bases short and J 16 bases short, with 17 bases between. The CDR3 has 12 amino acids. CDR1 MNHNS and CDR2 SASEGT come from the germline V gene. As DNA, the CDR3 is TGTGCCAGCAACGAGGGAGCTCCAGCTCTCCACTTT. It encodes CASNEGAPALHF.

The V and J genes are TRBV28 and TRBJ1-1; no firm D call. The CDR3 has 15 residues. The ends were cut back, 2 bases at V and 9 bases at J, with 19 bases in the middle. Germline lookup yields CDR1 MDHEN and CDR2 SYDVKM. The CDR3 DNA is TGTGCCAGCAGTTTACTGCTTGGGTCAGGAGGGAAAGCTTTCTTT. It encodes CASSLLLGSGGKAFF.

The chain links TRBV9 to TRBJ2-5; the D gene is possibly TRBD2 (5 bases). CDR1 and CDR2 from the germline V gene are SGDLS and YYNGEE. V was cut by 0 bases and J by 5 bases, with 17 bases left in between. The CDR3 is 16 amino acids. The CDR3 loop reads CASSVGGSYMYETQYF. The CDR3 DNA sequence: TGTGCCAGCAGCGTAGGAGGGAGTTACATGTATGAGACCCAGTACTTC. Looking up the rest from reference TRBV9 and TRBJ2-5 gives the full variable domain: DSGVTQTPKHLITATGQRVTLRCSPRSGDLSVYWYQQSLDQGLQFLIQYYNGEERAKGNILERFSAQQFPDLHSELNLSSLELGDSALYFCASSVGGSYMYETQYFGPGTRLLVL.

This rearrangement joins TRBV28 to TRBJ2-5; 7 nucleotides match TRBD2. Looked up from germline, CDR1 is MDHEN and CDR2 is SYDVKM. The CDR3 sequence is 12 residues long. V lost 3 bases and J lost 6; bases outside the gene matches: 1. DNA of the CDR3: TGTGCCAGCAGTTTGACTAGCAAGACCCAGTACTTC. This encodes CASSLTSKTQYF. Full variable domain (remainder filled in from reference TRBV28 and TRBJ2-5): DVKVTQSSRYLVKRTGEKVFLECVQDMDHENMFWYRQDPGLGLRLIYFSYDVKMKEKGDIPEGYSVSREKKERFSLILESASTNQTSMYLCASSLTSKTQYFGPGTRLLVL.

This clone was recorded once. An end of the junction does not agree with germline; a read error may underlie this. The CDR3 sequence: CASSQDPWALQATQYF. Here the CDR3 DNA reads TGTGCCAGCAGCCAAGACCCTTGGGCTCTTCAAGCGACCCAGTACTTC. The V and J genes are TRBV14 and TRBJ2-5; D is ambiguous. Germline CDR1 and CDR2: SGHDN and FVKESK. The length of the CDR3 is 16 residues.

As DNA, the CDR3 is TGCGCCAGCAGCCACCGACTAGCCAAAAACATTCAGTACTTC. It is translated as CASSHRLAKNIQYF. This chain joins TRBV4-1 and TRBJ2-4; D not resolved. From germline, CDR1 is MGHRA and CDR2 YSYEKL. The CDR3 loop spans 14 amino acids. V was pared by 3 bases and J by 0 bases, with 6 bases between.

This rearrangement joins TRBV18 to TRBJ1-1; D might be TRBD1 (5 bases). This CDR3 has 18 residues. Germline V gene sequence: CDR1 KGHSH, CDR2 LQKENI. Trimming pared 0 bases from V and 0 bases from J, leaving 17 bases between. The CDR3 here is CASSPPLMGGAMNTEAFF. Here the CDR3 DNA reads TGTGCCAGCTCACCACCTTTGATGGGGGGAGCTATGAACACTGAAGCTTTCTTT.

CDR3 sequence: CASSSPRFSSGNTIYF. The CDR3 region has the DNA TGTGCCAGCAGCTCACCCAGGTTCAGCTCTGGAAACACCATATATTTT. The rearrangement links TRBV7-2 to TRBJ1-3, with D unclear. With 4 bases removed from V and 0 bases from J, the gap between germline ends came to 13 bases. Germline V gene sequence: CDR1 SGHTA, CDR2 FQGNSA. The CDR3 is 16 residues long. Supplemented by reference TRBV7-2 and TRBJ1-3, the full variable domain reads GAGVSQSPSNKVTEKGKDVELRCDPISGHTALYWYRQSLGQGLEFLIYFQGNSAPDKSGLPSDRFSAERTGGSVSTLTIQRTQQEDSAVYLCASSSPRFSSGNTIYFGEGSWLTVV.

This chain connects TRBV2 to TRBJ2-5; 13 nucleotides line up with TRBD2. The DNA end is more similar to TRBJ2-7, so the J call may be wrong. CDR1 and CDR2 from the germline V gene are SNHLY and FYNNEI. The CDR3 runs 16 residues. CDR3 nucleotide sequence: TGTGCCAGCAGCCGGTCGGGACTAGCGGGATCCTACGAGCAGTACTTC. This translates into CASSRSGLAGSYEQYF.

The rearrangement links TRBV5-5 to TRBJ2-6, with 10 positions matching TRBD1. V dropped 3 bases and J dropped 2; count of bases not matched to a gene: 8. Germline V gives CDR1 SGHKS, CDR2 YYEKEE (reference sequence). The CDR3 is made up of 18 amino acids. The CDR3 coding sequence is TGTGCCAGCAGCTCCGGACAGGGGGGATCTCCTGGGGCCAACGTCCTGACTTTC. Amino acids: CASSSGQGGSPGANVLTF.

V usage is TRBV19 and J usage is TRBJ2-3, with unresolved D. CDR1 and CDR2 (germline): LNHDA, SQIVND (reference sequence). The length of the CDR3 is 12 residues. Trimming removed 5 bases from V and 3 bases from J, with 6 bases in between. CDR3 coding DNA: TGTGCCAGTAGTCTCGAGACAGATACGCAGTATTTT. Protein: CASSLETDTQYF.

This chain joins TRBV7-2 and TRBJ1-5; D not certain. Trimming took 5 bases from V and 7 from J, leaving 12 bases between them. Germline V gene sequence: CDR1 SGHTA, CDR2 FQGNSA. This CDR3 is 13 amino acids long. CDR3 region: CASSLNREQPQHF. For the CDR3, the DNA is TGTGCCAGCAGCCTAAATCGGGAACAGCCCCAGCATTTT.

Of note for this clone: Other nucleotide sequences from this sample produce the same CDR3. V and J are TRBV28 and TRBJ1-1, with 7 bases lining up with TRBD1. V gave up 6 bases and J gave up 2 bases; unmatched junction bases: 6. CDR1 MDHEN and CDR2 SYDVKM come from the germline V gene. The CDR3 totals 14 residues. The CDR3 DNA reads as TGTGCCAGCAGCTCGGGACAGCTAAACACTGAAGCTTTCTTT. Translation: CASSSGQLNTEAFF.

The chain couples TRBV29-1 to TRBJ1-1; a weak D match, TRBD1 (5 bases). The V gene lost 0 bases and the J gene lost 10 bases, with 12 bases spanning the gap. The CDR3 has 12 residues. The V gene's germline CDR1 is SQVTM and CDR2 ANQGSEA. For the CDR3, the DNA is TGCAGCGTTGAAGATTCGGGGGTCGGAGCTTTCTTT. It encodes CSVEDSGVGAFF.

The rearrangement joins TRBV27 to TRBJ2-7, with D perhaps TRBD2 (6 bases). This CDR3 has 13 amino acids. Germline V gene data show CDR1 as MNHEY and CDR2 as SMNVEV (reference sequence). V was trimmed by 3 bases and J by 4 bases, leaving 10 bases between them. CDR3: CASSFSGPYEQYF. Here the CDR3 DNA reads TGTGCCAGCAGTTTTAGCGGACCTTACGAGCAGTACTTC.

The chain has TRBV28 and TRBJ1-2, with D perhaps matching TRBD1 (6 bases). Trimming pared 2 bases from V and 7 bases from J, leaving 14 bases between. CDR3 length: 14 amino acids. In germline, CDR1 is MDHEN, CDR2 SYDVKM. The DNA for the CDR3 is TGTGCCAGCAGTTTAGCAGGGGAGGGTGGTGGCTACACCTTC. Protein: CASSLAGEGGGYTF.

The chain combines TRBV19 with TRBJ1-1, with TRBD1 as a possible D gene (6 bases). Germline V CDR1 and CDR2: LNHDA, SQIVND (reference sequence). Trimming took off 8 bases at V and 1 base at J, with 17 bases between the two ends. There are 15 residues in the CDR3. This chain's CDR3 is CASCVGGKWNTEAFF. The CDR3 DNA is TGTGCCAGTTGTGTGGGGGGCAAATGGAACACTGAAGCTTTCTTT.